This T cell receptor (beta chain) emerged from a study of T cell clonotyping in hematopoietic cell transplantation. Assay used: immunoSEQ multiplex PCR; TCRdb lists only in-frame clones, some missing. The table shows around 15,000 clones, with around 90% occurring only once. Study-wide results and limits: Graft donor and pretransplant recipient Inverse Simpson Index values predicted broader posttransplant TCR diversity. At the given depth, recipient repertoires were over 97% de novo clonotypes.

As to this clone: Its specificity is not known.

The sample was peripheral blood mononuclear cells. This receptor was identified in a middle-aged man in good health. Some clones in this sample may be carry-over from other donors' samples.

The CDR3 coding sequence is TGTGCCTCCCGACGCGCCGAAGTTAATGAAAAACTGTTTTTT. It translates to CASRRAEVNEKLFF. This chain links TRBV30 with TRBJ1-4, with no clear D. Germline V lookup: CDR1 GTSNPN, CDR2 SVGIG (reference sequence). The V end was cut by 7 bases, the J end by 4 bases, with 16 bases between. This CDR3 spans 14 amino acids.